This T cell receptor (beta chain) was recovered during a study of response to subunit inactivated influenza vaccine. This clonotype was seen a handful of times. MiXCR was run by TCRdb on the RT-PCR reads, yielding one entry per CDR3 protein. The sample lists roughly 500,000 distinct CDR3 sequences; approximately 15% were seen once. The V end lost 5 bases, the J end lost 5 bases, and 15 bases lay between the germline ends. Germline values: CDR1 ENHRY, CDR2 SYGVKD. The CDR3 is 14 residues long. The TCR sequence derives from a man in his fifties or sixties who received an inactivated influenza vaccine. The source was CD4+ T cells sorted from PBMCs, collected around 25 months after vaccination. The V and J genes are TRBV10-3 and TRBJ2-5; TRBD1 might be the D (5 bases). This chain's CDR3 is CAISYDSLGETQYF. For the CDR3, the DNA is TGTGCCATCAGTTACGACAGCCTCGGGGAGACCCAGTACTTC.